The 8 T cell receptor beta chains in this list originate from one sample, sequenced in a study of metastatic and nonmetastatic thyroid tumors. TCRdb used MiXCR to call clones anew from the PCR reads. The table records under 20,000 clones, less than 35% of them present only once. Each patient went into thyroid surgery without having received any treatment. Sequences were obtained from tumor tissue. Source of these receptors: a female donor with papillary thyroid cancer or a benign thyroid nodule (not recorded which). Some clones in this sample may be carry-over from other donors' samples.

The chain joins TRBV6-1 to TRBJ2-1, with 9 bases lining up with TRBD2. V lost 2 bases and J lost 9; bases outside the gene matches: 5. The CDR3 has 14 residues. CDR1 MNHNS and CDR2 SASEGT come from the germline V gene. The CDR3 spells CASSEWGGRAEQFF. CDR3 in DNA: TGTGCCAGCAGTGAATGGGGCGGGAGGGCTGAGCAGTTCTTC.

The rearrangement joins TRBV6-5 to TRBJ2-2; D ambiguous. This CDR3 spans 13 amino acids. The germline V gene has CDR1 MNHEY and CDR2 SVGAGI. The germline V and J ends were trimmed by 4 bases and 3 bases, with 6 bases remaining between them. The CDR3 DNA follows: TGTGCCAGCAGTTCCGGTGACACCGGGGAGCTGTTTTTT. It encodes CASSSGDTGELFF.

V and J are TRBV3-1 and TRBJ1-2, with D maybe TRBD1 (6 bases). Trimming removed 7 bases at V and 8 bases at J, with 14 bases between. The CDR3 sequence is 12 residues long. Per the germline V gene, CDR1 is LGHDT and CDR2 is YNNKEL (reference sequence). CDR3 protein: CASTEGGIGYTF. The CDR3 region has the DNA TGTGCCAGCACGGAGGGGGGGATCGGCTACACCTTC.

This rearrangement joins TRBV20-1 to TRBJ2-7; no definite D call. The germline CDR1 and CDR2 sequences are DFQATT and SNEGSKA (reference sequence). The CDR3 loop spans 11 amino acids. V was clipped by 5 bases and J by 5 bases, with 10 bases between them. The CDR3 nucleotides are TGCAGTGCTCATATTTACCACGAGCAGTACTTC. Its translation: CSAHIYHEQYF.

This clone has a handful of counts. The chain uses TRBV6-2 or TRBV6-3 and TRBJ2-7; D gene ambiguous. Trimming shortened V by 7 bases and J by 2 bases, and 9 bases separated the two germline ends. CDR1 MNHEY and CDR2 SVGEGT come from the germline V gene. The CDR3 has 12 amino acids. CDR3 nucleotide sequence: TGTGCCAGCAACGGCCCACCCTACGAGCAGTACTTC. Residues: CASNGPPYEQYF.

This clone appeared a few times. This chain connects TRBV12-3 or TRBV12-4 to TRBJ2-2, with unresolved D. This CDR3 contains 15 residues. The V end was cut by 8 bases, the J end by 0 bases, with 13 bases between. The CDR3 loop is CASLPPTTNTGELFF. Here the CDR3 DNA reads TGTGCCAGCTTACCGCCAACAACGAACACCGGGGAGCTGTTTTTT.

The rearrangement joins TRBV6-2 or TRBV6-3 to TRBJ2-7; possible D gene TRBD1, 5 bases. CDR1 is MNHEY and CDR2 is SVGEGT in the germline V gene. This CDR3 is 14 amino acids long. Trimming removed 4 bases from V and 1 base from J, with 11 bases in between. CDR3 residues: CASSWSGISYEQYF. CDR3 bases: TGTGCCAGCAGTTGGTCAGGGATTTCCTACGAGCAGTACTTC.

The J gene is TRBJ1-1, the V gene TRBV15; possibly TRBD1 for D (6 bases). Trimming shortened V by 4 bases and J by 8 bases, and 14 bases separated the two germline ends. Germline CDR1 and CDR2: LNHNV and YYDKDF (reference sequence). The CDR3 runs 13 residues. CDR3 DNA: TGTGCCACCAGCAAACCTCAGGGGAGGGAAGCTTTCTTT. This translates into CATSKPQGREAFF.